This is a list of T cell receptor beta chains from one sample in a study of blood T cells in healthy people across ages. TCRdb recomputed calls from the 5' RACE reads with MiXCR, one row per CDR3 protein. The table records some 1.1 million distinct CDR3 sequences, 35% to 45% of them present only once. Sequencing used blood. All receptors come from a man aged 18 to 35 in good health. CDR3s include the opening cysteine and the closing phenylalanine or tryptophan. The D gene is left open where the match is weak. Clone size is shown for a subset of rows, as once, few, many or a class of expanded clone.

few	NA	TRBV7-9	TRBJ1-5	TGTGCCAGCAGCGAAGATCCAATCTGGGGCAGCCATGCTCAGCCCCAGCATTTT	CASSEDPIWGSHAQPQHF
once	NA	TRBV10-3	TRBJ1-2	TGTGCCATCAGTGAGGGGACCCGGGGGGGCTACACCTTC	CAISEGTRGGYTF
few	TRBD2	TRBV20-1	TRBJ2-7	TGCAGTGCTAGAGAGGAGCGGGGGGATTCCCAGTACTTC	CSAREERGDSQYF
few	TRBD1	TRBV29-1	TRBJ2-1	TGCAGCGTTGAAGATCAAAGGGACAGGGCATGGAATGAGCAGTTCTTC	CSVEDQRDRAWNEQFF
NA	NA	TRBV12-3/TRBV12-4	TRBJ2-3	TGTGCCAGCAGAAGGGGACTGAGCGCAGATACGCAGTATTTT	CASRRGLSADTQYF
NA	NA	TRBV10-3	TRBJ2-7	TGTGCCTCCACAGGGTTCCACGAGCAGTACTTC	CASTGFHEQYF
NA	TRBD1	TRBV4-1	TRBJ2-5	TGCGCCAGCAGCCAAGCGGGGACAGGAGGTGGAGAGACCCAGTACTTC	CASSQAGTGGGETQYF
NA	NA	TRBV3-1	TRBJ2-4	TGTGCCAGCAGCCAAGGGTCCGGTCGGGAAAACATTCAGTACTTC	CASSQGSGRENIQYF
few	NA	TRBV5-1	TRBJ1-2	TGCGCCACCCTAGAACTGGAAAACTATGGCTACACCTTC	CATLELENYGYTF
NA	NA	TRBV10-3	TRBJ1-3	TGTGCCATCAGTGATGCCAGGAGATTGGGAAACACCATATATTTT	CAISDARRLGNTIYF
NA	NA	TRBV27	TRBJ1-1	TGTGCCAGCGGTCTCACAGTGGGGGAAGCTTTCTTT	CASGLTVGEAFF
NA	TRBD2	TRBV7-9	TRBJ2-5	TGTGCCAGCAGCTTATCCGAGACTAGCGGGGAACAAGAGACCCAGTACTTC	CASSLSETSGEQETQYF
many	NA	TRBV12-3/TRBV12-4	TRBJ2-7	TGTGCCAGCAGTTTAAGTCGGGGATACGAGCAGTACTTC	CASSLSRGYEQYF
NA	NA	TRBV7-3	TRBJ2-1	TGTGCCAGCAGCCCGGTCCCGACTGGAAATGAGCAGTTCTTC	CASSPVPTGNEQFF
few	NA	TRBV7-9	TRBJ2-2	TGTGCCTGCAGCTTAGCAGGGGACACCGGGGAGCTGTTTTTT	CACSLAGDTGELFF
few	NA	TRBV3-1	TRBJ1-1	TGTGCCAGCAGCCCGCGACGGACGAACACTGAAGCTTTCTTT	CASSPRRTNTEAFF
NA	NA	TRBV5-1	TRBJ1-2	TGCGCCAGCAGCGTGGCCGGGACGGACTATGGCTACACCTTC	CASSVAGTDYGYTF
NA	NA	TRBV7-2	TRBJ1-2	TGTGCCAGCAGCTTAGGAATCAGGGAGTCTGGCTACACCTTC	CASSLGIRESGYTF
many	NA	TRBV4-1	TRBJ2-4	TGCGCCAGCAGCCAAAGGGGACTAGCCAAAAACATTCAGTACTTC	CASSQRGLAKNIQYF
few	NA	TRBV12-3/TRBV12-4	TRBJ2-1	TGTGCCAGCAGTTTAGCCTTTGGGTTTTTTGAGCAGTTCTTC	CASSLAFGFFEQFF
NA	NA	TRBV6-5	TRBJ1-1	TGTGCCAGCAGTTACTTCGGGGGGACTGAAGCTTTCTTT	CASSYFGGTEAFF
few	TRBD1	TRBV27	TRBJ2-3	TGTGCCAGCAGAACCCGGGACAGGTCTGCAGATACGCAGTATTTT	CASRTRDRSADTQYF
few	NA	TRBV5-1	TRBJ1-4	TGCGCCAGCAGCTTGGGGTCTCGCGAAAAACTGTTTTTT	CASSLGSREKLFF
NA	TRBD2	TRBV20-1	TRBJ2-3	TGCAGTGCTGAGCCGGGACTAGCGGAAATGAGCACAGATACGCAGTATTTT	CSAEPGLAEMSTDTQYF
NA	NA	TRBV12-5	TRBJ2-7	TGTGCTAGTGGTTTAGGGCCGTTATCCTACGAGCAGTACTTC	CASGLGPLSYEQYF